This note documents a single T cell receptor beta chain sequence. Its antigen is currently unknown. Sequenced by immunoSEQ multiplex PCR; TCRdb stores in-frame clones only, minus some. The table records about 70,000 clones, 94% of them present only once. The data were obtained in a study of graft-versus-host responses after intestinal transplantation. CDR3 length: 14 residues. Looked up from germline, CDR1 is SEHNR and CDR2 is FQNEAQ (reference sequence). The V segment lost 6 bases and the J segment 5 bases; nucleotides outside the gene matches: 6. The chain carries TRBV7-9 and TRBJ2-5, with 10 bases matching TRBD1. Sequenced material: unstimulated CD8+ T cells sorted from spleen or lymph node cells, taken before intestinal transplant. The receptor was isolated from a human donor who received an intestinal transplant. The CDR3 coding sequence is TGTGCCAGCAGACAGACAGGGGGCCCTGAGACCCAGTACTTC. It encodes CASRQTGGPETQYF.